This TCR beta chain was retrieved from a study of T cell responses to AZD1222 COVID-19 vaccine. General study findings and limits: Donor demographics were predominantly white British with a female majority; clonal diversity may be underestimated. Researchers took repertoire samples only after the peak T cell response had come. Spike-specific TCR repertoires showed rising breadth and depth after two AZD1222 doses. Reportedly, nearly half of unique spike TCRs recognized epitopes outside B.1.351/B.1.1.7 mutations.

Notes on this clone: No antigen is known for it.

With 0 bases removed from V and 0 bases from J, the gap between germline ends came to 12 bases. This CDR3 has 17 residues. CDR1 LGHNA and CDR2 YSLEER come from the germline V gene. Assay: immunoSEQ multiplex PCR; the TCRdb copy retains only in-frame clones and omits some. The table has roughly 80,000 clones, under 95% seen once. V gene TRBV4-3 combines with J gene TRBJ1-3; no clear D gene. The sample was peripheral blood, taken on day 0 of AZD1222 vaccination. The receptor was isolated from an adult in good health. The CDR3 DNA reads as TGCGCCAGCAGCCAAGAAGTGGGCCGACGCTCTGGAAACACCATATATTTT. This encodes CASSQEVGRRSGNTIYF.